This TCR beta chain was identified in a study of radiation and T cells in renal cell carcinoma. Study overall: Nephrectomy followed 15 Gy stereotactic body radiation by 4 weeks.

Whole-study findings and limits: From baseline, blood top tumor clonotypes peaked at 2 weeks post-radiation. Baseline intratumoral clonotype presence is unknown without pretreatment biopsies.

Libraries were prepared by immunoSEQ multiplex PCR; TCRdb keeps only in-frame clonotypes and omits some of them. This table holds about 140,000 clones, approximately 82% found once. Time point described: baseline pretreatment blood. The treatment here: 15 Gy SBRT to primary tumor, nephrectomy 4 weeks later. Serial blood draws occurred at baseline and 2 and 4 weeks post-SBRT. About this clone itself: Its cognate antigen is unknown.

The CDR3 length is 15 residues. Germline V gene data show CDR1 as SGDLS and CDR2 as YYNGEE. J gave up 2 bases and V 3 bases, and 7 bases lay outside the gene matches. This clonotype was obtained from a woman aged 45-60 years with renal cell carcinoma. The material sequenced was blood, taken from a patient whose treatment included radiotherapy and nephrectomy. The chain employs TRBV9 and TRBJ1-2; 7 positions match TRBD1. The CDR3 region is CASSAQLQGNYGYTF. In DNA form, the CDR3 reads TGTGCCAGCAGCGCCCAGTTACAGGGGAACTATGGCTACACCTTC.